A single T cell receptor (beta chain) is shown here with its context. Its recognized antigen is unknown. Base qualities are not recorded, but no much larger clone differs from it by a single base. TCR CDR3 regions were amplified from genomic DNA by multiplex PCR using the deep immunoSEQ assay. Extracted genomic DNA from each cell subset was distributed evenly across all wells of several immunoSEQ 96-well plates, and each plate was treated as a replicate. For sorted subsets, each replicate PCR was loaded with about 200 ng genomic DNA, equivalent to roughly 30,000 T cell genomes. Purified libraries were measured with a Qubit 3.0 fluorometer, size-checked on a Bioanalyzer 2100, and measured again with the KAPA Library Quantification kit. Every immunoSEQ 96-well plate was sequenced on a separate single-read 150-cycle Illumina NextSeq 550 flow cell. The study's own analysis went as follows. The immunoSEQ output contained only junctional sequences without quality scores, so filtering could not match that applied to full-length reads. To assign V/J genes and CDR3, sequences were annotated using PyIR, a Python wrapper for IgBLAST v1.9, with IMGT germline references. Reads were removed for weak V/J assignments (E-value above 1e-6), missing CDR3, stop codons, out-of-frame junctions, or ambiguous translated residues. V3J clonotypes were defined by identical inferred V gene, J gene, and CDR3 amino acid sequence. The percentage overlap between two repertoires was calculated by dividing the number of shared unique clonotypes by the size of the smaller repertoire. RTK rarefaction, the Chao1 estimator, and Recon v2.1 estimates of unobserved clonotypes were used to assess repertoire richness. Generation probabilities were computed with OLGA for all TCRbeta clonotypes obtained by the gDNA method from several donors. TCRdb took this table from immuneACCESS and kept in-frame rearrangements with V and J called. Such tables lack part of the clones; where checked against another copy, unresolved V genes explain under half of the gap, and the rest is unexplained. Clone size and V and J calls were adopted from that table, with D and trimming inferred from the DNA. For this sample there are 1,400,000 or so clones; around 98.5% appear just once. Approximately 0.4% of the sample lies in the top ten.

The sample originates from a study of shared clonotypes between healthy human individuals (dated by TCRdb to about 2020). With regard to the full study: Two women and a few men aged 18 to 49 years were included in the cohort. Each donor's leukapheresis produced roughly between roughly 0.85 and 10 billion PBMCs. To increase sequencing depth and limit assay-specific biases, different laboratories used diverse techniques to prepare libraries and sequence TCR repertoires. For each donor, three plates each were used for CD4 naive and CD4 memory, two plates were used for CD8 naive, and one plate was used for CD8 memory. To estimate repertoire size and how much clonotype sharing occurs between individuals, the study deeply sequenced the blood TCR repertoires of roughly 5 healthy adults. What the research found in general, with its limitations: Clonotypes shared by all four sorted-subset donors showed higher generation probabilities than non-shared clonotypes. Based on pairwise subsampling, the degree of clonotype sharing among donors was expected to be affected by sequencing depth. Sharing across a few donors was observed for around 5% of naive CD4, 3.5% of naive CD8, over 2% of memory CD4, and around 0.4% of memory CD8 clonotypes. Even with the large sequencing depth, rarefaction of the sorted-subset datasets indicated that sequencing was incomplete. Because the study included only a small number of donors, the genetic and exposure-history diversity represented was limited. Only blood was sampled, and tissue TCR repertoires likely differ from those in blood. Naive subsets generally had larger estimated clonotype richness than memory subsets did.

CDR3 length: 17 amino acids, cysteine to phenylalanine. The retained sequence is limited to the CDR3, 51 bases, with the frame set at the first base. For CDR1 and CDR2, the germline V gene lists MNHNS and SASEGT. The junction shows trimming of 1 base on V and 1 base on J, and the gene matches do not reach 5 bases of it. The donors were healthy, HIV-negative adults who had no recently reported acute infections or vaccinations. Every donor was a Caucasian adult living in Nashville, Tennessee, USA. Magnetic negative selection was used to enrich CD4+ T cells, after which naive cells were positively selected on CD45RA and the negative fraction became the memory subset. After blood collection by leukapheresis, PBMCs were isolated using Ficoll-Histopaque density gradient centrifugation and then cryopreserved in the vapor phase of liquid nitrogen. Analytical flow cytometry was used to check the purity and quantity of every magnetically sorted T cell population. Genomic DNA was isolated from every sorted fraction and measured by UV absorbance on a Nanodrop 2000c.

What was sequenced was naive CD4+ T cells sorted from blood. The cell subset or site tag for this specimen amounts to: CD45RA+ positively selected. The sequence was collected from a man aged 30 to 39 in good health. The chain employs TRBV6-1 and TRBJ2-2, with TRBD2 identical over 8 junction bases. The CDR3 protein: CASSEGAGGLNTGELFF. The DNA sequence reads TGTGCCAGCAGTGAAGGGGCGGGAGGCCTGAACACCGGGGAGCTGTTTTTT.